The sequence of this TCR beta chain was determined in a study of CD8 T cells in ankylosing spondylitis. General study findings and limits: Disease-linked clones were CD8+ and relatively rare in peripheral blood. Earlier reports found some motif variants in synovial fluid and blood in reactive arthritis. Ankylosing spondylitis blood appeared to carry a characteristic TCR beta motif of several highly homologous variants. The authors reported significant enrichment of disease-linked clones in matched ankylosing spondylitis synovial fluid.

As regards this clonotype: Antigen specificity is unknown.

Germline-derived CDR1 and CDR2 are DFQATT and SNEGSKA (reference sequence). There are 15 residues in the CDR3. V was shortened by 3 bases and J by 0 bases, with 11 bases between the two germline ends. Generation of TCR beta libraries employed quantitative 5'-RACE incorporating molecular barcodes. TCRdb re-derived calls from the 5' RACE reads in MiXCR, one entry per CDR3 protein. The sample lists fewer than 400,000 distinct CDR3 sequences; about 20% were seen once. V usage is TRBV20-1 and J usage is TRBJ2-2; D unresolved. Specimen: blood, either unsorted or a sorted T cell fraction (not recorded which). This sequence originates from a male donor with ankylosing spondylitis. CDR3 DNA sequence: TGCAGTGCTAGCGGTCTTTCCGCGAACACCGGGGAGCTGTTTTTT. It translates to CSASGLSANTGELFF.